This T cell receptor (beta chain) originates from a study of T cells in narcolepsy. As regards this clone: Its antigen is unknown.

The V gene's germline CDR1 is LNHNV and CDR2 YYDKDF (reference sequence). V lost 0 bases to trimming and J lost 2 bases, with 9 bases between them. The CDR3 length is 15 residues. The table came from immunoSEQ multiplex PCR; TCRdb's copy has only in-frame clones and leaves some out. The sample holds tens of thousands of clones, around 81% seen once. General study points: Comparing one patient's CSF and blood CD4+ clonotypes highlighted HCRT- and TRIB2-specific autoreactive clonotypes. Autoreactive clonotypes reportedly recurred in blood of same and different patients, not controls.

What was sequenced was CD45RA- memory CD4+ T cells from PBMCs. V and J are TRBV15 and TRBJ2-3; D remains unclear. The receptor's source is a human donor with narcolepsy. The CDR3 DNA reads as TGTGCCACCAGCAGAGATACGACTCTCACAGATACGCAGTATTTT. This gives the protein CATSRDTTLTDTQYF.